The 2 T cell receptor beta chains listed next were all sequenced from one sample in a study of response to subunit inactivated influenza vaccine. TCRdb re-called the RT-PCR reads through MiXCR, storing one row per CDR3 protein. The sample lists over 400,000 distinct CDR3 sequences; around 13% were seen once. The specimen comprised PBMCs from blood, sampled about 6 weeks after vaccination. These receptors originate from a man aged 45-60 years who received an inactivated influenza vaccine.

This clonotype appeared a single time. The rearrangement uses TRBV12-3 or TRBV12-4 and TRBJ1-1; D not resolved. The CDR3 extends over 15 amino acids. With 4 bases removed from V and 0 bases from J, the gap between germline ends came to 12 bases. CDR3: CASSSYRHLNTEAFF. In DNA, the CDR3 is TGTGCCAGCAGTTCCTACAGACACCTGAACACTGAAGCTTTCTTT.

The chain employs TRBV2 and TRBJ2-7, with 7 bases lining up with TRBD1. V gave up 6 bases and J gave up 5 bases; unmatched junction bases: 10. Germline CDR1 SNHLY, CDR2 FYNNEI. The CDR3 has 14 residues. The CDR3 loop is CASSEGRQGDEQYF. The CDR3 DNA sequence: TGTGCCAGCAGCGAGGGGAGACAGGGCGACGAGCAGTACTTC.